This T cell receptor beta chain stems from a study of blood T cell repertoires in COVID-19. Turning to the study itself: The United States, Italy and Spain provided the acute and convalescent COVID-19 samples.

CDR3 length: 15 amino acids. Germline V gene sequence: CDR1 MDHEN, CDR2 SYDVKM. V lost 8 bases and J 11 bases, leaving 22 bases between the germline ends. Sequencing used immunoSEQ multiplex PCR; TCRdb keeps in-frame clones, though not all of them. The sample gives about 160,000 clones, about 86% of which show up once; roughly 18% is in the top ten. The sample was peripheral blood. The TCR sequence derives from a woman older than 75 with acute or convalescent COVID-19. The chain carries TRBV28 and TRBJ1-6; maybe TRBD1 (5 bases). CDR3 loop: CASFPAAGTGAPLHF. The CDR3 nucleotides read TGTGCCAGCTTCCCAGCTGCGGGGACCGGGGCACCCCTCCACTTT.